This T cell receptor (beta chain) was documented in a study of CD8 T cells in ankylosing spondylitis. The table lists this clonotype with many counts. TCRdb fed the 5' RACE reads into MiXCR, producing one record per CDR3 protein. The sample yields more than 150,000 distinct CDR3 sequences, approximately 12% seen once. CDR3 size: 16 residues. With 0 bases removed from V and 4 bases from J, the gap between germline ends came to 13 bases. CDR1 is LGHNA and CDR2 is YSLEER in the germline V gene. The J gene is TRBJ2-1, the V gene TRBV4-3; D tentatively fits TRBD1 or TRBD2 (6 bases each). The receptor was derived from a female donor with ankylosing spondylitis or in good health (not recorded which). Material for sequencing was blood, either unsorted or a sorted T cell fraction (not recorded which). The DNA of the CDR3 is TGCGCCAGCAGCCAAGAGTGGGGGGCTCGGTACAATGAGCAGTTCTTC. It yields the protein CASSQEWGARYNEQFF.